The entry that follows covers one T cell receptor beta chain sequence. This clonotype was counted at least ten times. The antigen it recognizes is unknown. Per-base qualities were not stored, and no clone one base away is much larger. V was cut back by 6 bases and J by 0 bases, leaving a gap of 8 bases between them. From the germline V gene, CDR1 is MNHEY and CDR2 is SVGAGI. Its CDR3 holds 13 amino acids, cysteine through phenylalanine. The CDR3 DNA has 39 bases and is translated from base 1. Amplification of TCR beta CDR3 regions was carried out from RNA transcripts. The TCR CDR3 was subjected to a first round of RT-PCR using the HTBI primer set and the Qiagen OneStep RT-PCR kit. Libraries were constructed in a second round of multiplex PCR, after which size selection and purification were carried out. Sequencing of the libraries was done on an Illumina HiSeq2000 using paired-end 100 bp reads. In the original analysis: SOAPnuke was used to process the raw data, throwing out any read that contained adapters or uncalled bases, had a mean Phred below 15, or lacked an exact constant-primer or identifier match. COPE v1.2.5 was used to merge the high-quality paired reads, and each unique nucleotide sequence was defined as a clonotype. Clonotypes were aligned to IMGT TRBV, TRBD and TRBJ reference segments using MiTCR v1.1. The analysis was restricted to V-J combinations with a frequency above 0.0001, which together covered 99% to 99.2% of the repertoires. The TCS score was defined as the ratio of F50 (clonal expansion) to E x V (chaos), calculated using BLOSUM62-based TCRdist between CDR3 peptides within each V-J. Welch's t-statistics and random forest reduced around 550 V-J features to 10 to 15, which were used in a naive Bayes classifier (R e1071). The Morisita-Horn index was used to measure how similar the thyroid and blood repertoires were. TCRdb reprocessed the public reads (quality trimming at Q25 with fastp, clone calling with MiXCR) and kept in-frame beta chains. Every distinct CDR3 protein forms one entry, paired with its most common genes and DNA. The authors' filters were not applied to this entry. In all, the sample holds roughly 840,000 distinct CDR3 sequences, and roughly 40% of those were seen once. Roughly 8.3% of the sample belongs to the ten largest clones.

Stable Graves' hyperthyroidism was defined as the absence of progression to ophthalmopathy over 18 months of follow-up. Hyperthyroidism patients were newly diagnosed, had a disease duration of under 2 months, and were aged 18 to 65 years. Exclusion was applied to patients with uncontrolled infections, other autoimmune diseases, pregnancy or lactation. Clinical symptoms, serum thyroxine and TRAb, thyroid ultrasound, and orbital computed tomography formed the basis for the diagnoses. PBMCs were isolated from 8 to 10 ml of fresh peripheral blood by Ficoll-Paque density gradient centrifugation. Trizol reagent was used to extract total RNA, and RNA quality was then checked on an Agilent 2100 Bioanalyzer. This sample was taken from a study of T cells in Graves' hyperthyroidism and ophthalmopathy (dated by TCRdb to between 2019 and 2020). About the investigation overall: Peripheral blood samples were taken at the time of initial diagnosis, prior to any treatment. The roughly 100 discovery patients were randomly split 7:3 into training and test sets. The study also compared thyroid tissue and blood T-cell repertoires from a handful of Graves' hyperthyroidism patients. TCR V-J signatures able to tell the groups apart were searched for in a discovery cohort of 100 or so patients, of whom more than 40 had Graves' ophthalmopathy and 57 had stable Graves' hyperthyroidism. Following sampling, methimazole starting at 30 mg daily was given to hyperthyroidism patients, and high-dose intravenous methylprednisolone was given to ophthalmopathy patients. An independent validation cohort of some 18 hyperthyroidism patients and some 15 patients who later progressed to ophthalmopathy tested prospective prediction of ophthalmopathy. The paper reports TCR Vbeta CDR3 sequencing of approximately 130 peripheral blood samples: fewer than 50 ophthalmopathy, 70 to 85 hyperthyroidism and around 17 progressor patients. The study at large found these results: In cross-validation, a model built on a 13 V-J signature told ophthalmopathy apart from stable hyperthyroidism with under 90% sensitivity and around 83% specificity, and in testing the same model reached 80%/75%. Most expanded thyroid clonotypes (frequency above 0.001) were also detected in blood, a finding suggesting that blood repertoires may reflect thyroid immune responses. No statistical method was used to set the sample size in advance, and investigators knew the group allocation. During validation, the model predicted progression to ophthalmopathy a median of approximately 6 months ahead of onset, with around 71% sensitivity and 72.22% specificity.

This receptor was identified in a young man with Graves' hyperthyroidism. The chain was built from TRBV6-5 and TRBJ1-1, with the D gene uncertain. Material: blood. The CDR3 region reads CASSGRMNTEAFF. The bases read TGTGCCAGCAGCGGACGGATGAACACTGAAGCTTTCTTT.